The rows below give T cell receptor beta chains drawn from one sample of a study of regulatory T cells. Measured with immunoSEQ multiplex PCR; TCRdb has only the in-frame clones, and not every one. The sample lists 20,000 to 25,000 clones, 93% occurring once. Source material: CD8+ T cells sorted from blood. Receptors were obtained from a child aged 2 to 15 with CD3G deficiency. Both conserved end residues are part of each CDR3. Fields, in order: D gene, clone size, V gene, J gene, CDR3 protein, CDR3 DNA. A D gene is named only where the DNA matches it firmly. Some rows mark clone size as missing; the rest say once, few, many or name a class of expanded clone.

NA	NA	TRBV28	TRBJ2-7	CASSRAGPSDEQYF	TGTGCCAGTTCAAGAGCGGGTCCCTCAGACGAGCAGTACTTC
NA	NA	TRBV30	TRBJ2-1	CAWSQTYNEQFF	TGTGCCTGGAGTCAGACCTACAATGAGCAGTTCTTC
NA	NA	TRBV28	TRBJ2-1	CASSLLYGDGAYNEQFF	TGTGCCAGCAGTTTATTATACGGGGACGGTGCCTACAATGAGCAGTTCTTC
TRBD2	NA	TRBV28	TRBJ2-7	CASSSPRTSGSYEQYF	TGTGCCAGCAGTTCTCCAAGGACTAGCGGCTCCTACGAGCAGTACTTC
NA	NA	TRBV27	TRBJ2-1	CASSKDSYNEQFF	TGTGCCAGCAGTAAGGACTCCTACAATGAGCAGTTCTTC
NA	NA	TRBV9	TRBJ2-3	CASSPWGPNYTDTQYF	TGTGCCAGCTCCCCCTGGGGGCCTAATTACACAGATACGCAGTATTTT
TRBD1	once	TRBV19	TRBJ2-3	CASSRVRGDTQYF	TGTGCCAGTAGCCGGGTCAGGGGGGATACGCAGTATTTT
NA	large	TRBV6-1	TRBJ2-7	CASRADSFPHEQYF	TGTGCCAGCAGGGCTGACTCTTTTCCCCACGAGCAGTACTTC
TRBD1	NA	TRBV28	TRBJ2-7	CASSFAGGYEQYF	TGTGCCAGCAGTTTCGCAGGGGGCTACGAGCAGTACTTC
NA	NA	TRBV27	TRBJ2-7	CASSLFSGTEQYF	TGTGCCAGCAGTTTATTTTCGGGGACCGAGCAGTACTTC